Given below is one T cell receptor beta chain in context. As yet, its antigen is unknown. J was trimmed by 10 bases and V by 2 bases; bases with no gene match: 6. The CDR3 totals 15 residues. Germline V CDR1 and CDR2: MGHDK, SYGVNS. The sample comes from a study of T cell responses to AZD1222 COVID-19 vaccine. Sequencing was performed with immunoSEQ multiplex PCR; in TCRdb, only in-frame clones are kept and a portion is missing. This sample has about 120,000 clones; about nine tenths occur once, and the top ten carry just over 4%. Whole-study results and caveats: Donors were mostly white British, more females; clonal diversity possibly underestimated.

This chain joins TRBV25-1 and TRBJ1-4; 11 bases align to TRBD1. This sample comprised peripheral blood, obtained 28 days after the second dose of the MenACWY control vaccine. The receptor was derived from an adult who received the MenACWY meningococcal vaccine as a control. This chain's CDR3 is CASSEGGTGGAKLFF. In DNA, the CDR3 is TGTGCCAGCAGTGAAGGCGGGACAGGGGGTGCAAAACTGTTTTTT. The variable domain in full, with the rest retrieved from reference TRBV25-1 and TRBJ1-4, is EADIYQTPRYLVIGTGKKITLECSQTMGHDKMYWYQQDPGMELHLIHYSYGVNSTEKGDLSSESTVSRIRTEHFPLTLESARPSHTSQYLCASSEGGTGGAKLFFGSGTQLSVL.